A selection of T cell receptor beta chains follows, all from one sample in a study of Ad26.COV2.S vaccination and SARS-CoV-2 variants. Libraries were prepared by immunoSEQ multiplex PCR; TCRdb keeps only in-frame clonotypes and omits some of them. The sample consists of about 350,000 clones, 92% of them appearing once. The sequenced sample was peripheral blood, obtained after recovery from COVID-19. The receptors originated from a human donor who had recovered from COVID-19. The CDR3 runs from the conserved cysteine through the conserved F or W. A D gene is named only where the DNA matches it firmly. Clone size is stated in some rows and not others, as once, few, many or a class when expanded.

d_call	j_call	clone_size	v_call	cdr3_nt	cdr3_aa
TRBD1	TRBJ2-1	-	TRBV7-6	TGTGCCAGCAGCTTAGGACAGGGTCGCGATGAGCAGTTCTTC	CASSLGQGRDEQFF
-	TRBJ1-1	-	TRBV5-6	TGTGCCAGCAGCTCAGGGACTTCGGAAGCTTTCTTT	CASSSGTSEAFF
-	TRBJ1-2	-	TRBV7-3	TGTGCCAGCAGCTTAACGTTGGGGGATTATAACTATGGCTACACCTTC	CASSLTLGDYNYGYTF
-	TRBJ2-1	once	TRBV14	TGTGCCAGCAGCCAGGAACTAGTAGGCAATGAGCAGTTCTTC	CASSQELVGNEQFF
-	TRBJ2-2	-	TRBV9	TGTGCCAGCAGCGTGTCCGGACGGTTGTACACCGGGGAGCTGTTTTTT	CASSVSGRLYTGELFF
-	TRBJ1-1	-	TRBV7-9	TGTGCCAGCAGCTTAGTAAGACAGGTCCAAAGAGCAGCTTTCTTT	CASSLVRQVQRAAFF
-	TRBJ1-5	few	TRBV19	TGTGCCAGTAGTCCAAAACAGGGTAGCAATCAGCCCCAGCATTTT	CASSPKQGSNQPQHF
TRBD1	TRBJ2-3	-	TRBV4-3	TGCGCCAGCAGCCAAGAAAGTGTCCAGGGGGACACAGATACGCAGTATTTT	CASSQESVQGDTDTQYF
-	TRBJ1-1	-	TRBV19	TGTGCCAGTAGTACGGGCCATCGCACTGAAGCTTTCTTT	CASSTGHRTEAFF
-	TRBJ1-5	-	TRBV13	TGTGCCAGCAGCACTTACCGGACAGGCAATCAGCCCCAGCATTTT	CASSTYRTGNQPQHF
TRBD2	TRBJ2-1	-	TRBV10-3	TGTGCCGCGACGGGGGAGGGCAATGAGCAGTTCTTC	CAATGEGNEQFF
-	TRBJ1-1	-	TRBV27	TGTGCCAGCCGGACAAAAGTGAACACTGAAGCTTTCTTT	CASRTKVNTEAFF
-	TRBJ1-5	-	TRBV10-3	TGTGCCATCACAGGGGATAGCAATCAGCCCCAGCATTTT	CAITGDSNQPQHF
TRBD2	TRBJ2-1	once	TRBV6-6	TGTGCCAGCAGTTACGGCGGGGGGGTTTACAATGAGCAGTTCTTC	CASSYGGGVYNEQFF
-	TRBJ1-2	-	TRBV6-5	TGTGCCAGCAGTTACCTTTTTTCCGGGACACTTTTCTTC	CASSYLFSGTLFF
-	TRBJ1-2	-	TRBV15	TGTGCCACCAGCAGAGAAGGATCGAGCCCTGGCTACACCTTC	CATSREGSSPGYTF
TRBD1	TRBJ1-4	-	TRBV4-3	TGCGCCAGCAGCCCGGGGACAGGGGCCTTTTTGGGGGGACTGTTTTTT	CASSPGTGAFLGGLFF
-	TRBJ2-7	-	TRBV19	TGTGCCAGTAGTTGGCGTCTCGACCACTCCGGAGACGAGCAGTACTTC	CASSWRLDHSGDEQYF
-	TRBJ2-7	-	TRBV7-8	TGTGCCAGCAGCTCCGGGACGTTGAGTAGCGAGCAGTACTTC	CASSSGTLSSEQYF
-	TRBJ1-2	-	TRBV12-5	TGTGCTAGTGGCCCCAGTTTTGGTGGCTACACCTTC	CASGPSFGGYTF
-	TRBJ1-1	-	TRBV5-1	TGCGCCAGCAGCGGTTTCCGGGGAACTGAAGCTTTCTTT	CASSGFRGTEAFF
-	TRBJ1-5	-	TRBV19	TGTGCCAGTAGTAGCCGGCGTCAGCCCCAGCATTTT	CASSSRRQPQHF
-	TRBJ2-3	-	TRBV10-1	TGCGCCAGCAGTGACCCGGGACGCACAGATACGCAGTATTTT	CASSDPGRTDTQYF